The rows below give T cell receptor beta chains drawn from one sample of a study of cytomegalovirus exposure and HLA in healthy donors. Profiling relied on immunoSEQ multiplex PCR, and the TCRdb table lists in-frame clones only, not all of them. Of about 160,000 clones in the sample, over 85% are singletons; the top ten hold under 4.5%. Sequencing was carried out using PBMCs. All receptors come from a man aged 18 to 29 in good health and CMV-seropositive. CDR3s include the opening cysteine and the closing phenylalanine or tryptophan. D genes are given only for firm matches. Size is stated for part of the rows, as once, few or many counts, or as a class when the clone is expanded.

d_gene	v_gene	j_gene	abundance	CDR3aa	CDR3nt
TRBD2	TRBV27	TRBJ2-7	-	CASSYAGGGSYEQYF	TGTGCCAGCAGTTACGCGGGAGGGGGATCCTACGAGCAGTACTTC
TRBD1	TRBV7-2	TRBJ1-2	-	CASSLGTGGFGYTF	TGTGCCAGCAGCTTAGGGACAGGGGGCTTTGGCTACACCTTC
TRBD2	TRBV6-5	TRBJ2-3	-	CASGTGGTDTQYF	TGTGCCAGCGGGACGGGAGGAACAGATACGCAGTATTTT
TRBD2	TRBV2	TRBJ2-7	-	CASSGPLFSGRTREQYF	TGTGCCAGCAGTGGCCCCCTCTTTAGCGGGAGGACCCGGGAGCAGTACTTC
TRBD1	TRBV7-8	TRBJ2-7	once	CASSQGQLTYEQYF	TGTGCCAGCAGCCAGGGACAGTTGACCTACGAGCAGTACTTC
-	TRBV19	TRBJ2-1	once	CASSVSGSHNEQFF	TGTGCCAGTAGTGTTAGCGGATCGCACAATGAGCAGTTCTTC
TRBD2	TRBV27	TRBJ2-7	-	CASSFGLAIGEQYF	TGTGCCAGCAGTTTCGGACTAGCAATCGGAGAGCAGTACTTC
-	TRBV27	TRBJ2-3	-	CASSFTGDTQYF	TGTGCCAGCAGTTTCACCGGAGATACGCAGTATTTT
-	TRBV27	TRBJ2-7	once	CASSLSGTSYEQYF	TGTGCCAGCAGTTTATCAGGGACTTCCTACGAGCAGTACTTC
TRBD2	TRBV5-4	TRBJ2-3	-	CASSLGTSLDLVFPPDTQYF	TGTGCCAGCAGCTTGGGGACTAGCCTAGATTTAGTGTTCCCCCCAGATACGCAGTATTTT
TRBD2	TRBV10-3	TRBJ2-5	-	CAISESAAGGLKETQYF	TGTGCCATCAGTGAGTCGGCAGCGGGAGGGCTCAAAGAGACCCAGTACTTC
-	TRBV9	TRBJ2-1	-	CASSVGQPYNEQFF	TGTGCCAGCAGCGTAGGACAGCCTTACAATGAGCAGTTCTTC
-	TRBV15	TRBJ2-3	-	CATSRGQGTDTQYF	TGTGCCACCAGCAGAGGACAGGGCACAGATACGCAGTATTTT
-	TRBV7-9	TRBJ1-5	few	CASSLGQGNQPQHF	TGTGCCAGCAGCTTAGGACAGGGCAATCAGCCCCAGCATTTT
TRBD2	TRBV9	TRBJ2-1	-	CASSVVLAGAHEQFF	TGTGCCAGCAGCGTAGTCCTAGCGGGAGCACATGAGCAGTTCTTC
TRBD1	TRBV7-9	TRBJ1-5	-	CASSSDRVWQPQHF	TGTGCCAGCAGCTCAGACAGGGTATGGCAGCCCCAGCATTTT
-	TRBV15	TRBJ1-1	-	CATSNSREATEAFF	TGTGCCACCAGCAACTCCAGGGAAGCGACTGAAGCTTTCTTT
TRBD2	TRBV10-3	TRBJ2-5	few	CAISESLAGETQYF	TGTGCCATCAGTGAGTCTCTAGCGGGAGAGACCCAGTACTTC
-	TRBV6-1	TRBJ2-4	-	CASTVDTFRNIQYF	TGTGCCAGCACCGTGGACACCTTTAGAAACATTCAGTACTTC
TRBD2	TRBV27	TRBJ2-1	-	CASSLGASGRAGEQFF	TGTGCCAGCAGTTTAGGGGCTTCCGGGAGGGCGGGTGAGCAGTTCTTC
-	TRBV18	TRBJ1-2	-	CASSRTASEYGYTF	TGTGCCAGCTCAAGGACAGCATCGGAATATGGCTACACCTTC
-	TRBV27	TRBJ2-2	-	CASSLLAGPNTGELFF	TGTGCCAGCAGTTTATTGGCAGGGCCGAACACCGGGGAGCTGTTTTTT
-	TRBV10-2	TRBJ1-1	-	CASTGRENTEAFF	TGCGCCAGCACTGGCAGGGAGAACACTGAAGCTTTCTTT
TRBD1	TRBV30	TRBJ1-1	-	CAWGRQGTTNTEAFF	TGTGCCTGGGGTAGACAGGGAACGACGAACACTGAAGCTTTCTTT
-	TRBV28	TRBJ2-7	once	CASSLNIPYEQYF	TGTGCCAGCAGTTTAAACATACCCTACGAGCAGTACTTC
-	TRBV6-6	TRBJ1-1	-	CASSYDGEETEAFF	TGTGCCAGCAGTTACGATGGGGAGGAGACTGAAGCTTTCTTT
TRBD2	TRBV28	TRBJ2-7	-	CASSLGGVLTYEQYF	TGTGCCAGCAGTTTAGGGGGGGTCCTCACCTACGAGCAGTACTTC
TRBD1	TRBV29-1	TRBJ2-2	-	CSVGGQEYTGELFF	TGCAGCGTTGGGGGACAGGAGTACACCGGGGAGCTGTTTTTT
TRBD2	TRBV7-2	TRBJ2-1	once	CASSLGAGNYNEQFF	TGTGCCAGCAGCTTAGGAGCGGGAAACTACAATGAGCAGTTCTTC
-	TRBV11-2	TRBJ2-7	-	CASKGDSYEQYF	TGTGCCAGCAAAGGAGACTCCTACGAGCAGTACTTC
-	TRBV11-2	TRBJ2-2	-	CASSPDRISNTGELFF	TGTGCCAGCAGCCCAGACAGGATCTCGAACACCGGGGAGCTGTTTTTT
TRBD2	TRBV11-2	TRBJ2-4	-	CASRPGLAGGAGVKNIQYF	TGTGCCAGCCGGCCAGGACTAGCGGGAGGCGCCGGGGTAAAAAACATTCAGTACTTC
-	TRBV29-1	TRBJ2-7	-	CSVFGPDYEQYF	TGCAGCGTTTTCGGTCCCGACTACGAGCAGTACTTC
-	TRBV10-3	TRBJ2-7	once	CAISDVAEQYF	TGTGCCATCAGTGATGTAGCCGAGCAGTACTTC